A single sample is the source of the 17 T cell receptor beta chains below, sequenced in a study of blood T cell repertoires in COVID-19. Generated by immunoSEQ multiplex PCR, the TCRdb table keeps only in-frame clones and is missing some. The sample yields about 300,000 clones, over 70% seen once. Sequencing was done on a sample of peripheral blood. The source is a woman aged 45-65 years with acute or convalescent COVID-19.

The chain carries TRBV4-3 and TRBJ1-2; maybe TRBD1 (5 bases). The germline CDR1 and CDR2 sequences are LGHNA and YSLEER. V lost 0 bases to trimming and J lost 4 bases, with 12 bases between them. The CDR3 is 15 residues long. DNA of the CDR3: TGCGCCAGCAGCCAAGATGTGGCGGGGACCTATGGCTACACCTTC. This gives the protein CASSQDVAGTYGYTF.

V is TRBV6-1 and J is TRBJ1-5, with a possible D match to TRBD1 (6 bases). Trimming stripped 1 base from V and 6 bases from J, with 13 bases between. CDR3 length: 15 amino acids. Germline-derived CDR1 and CDR2 are MNHNS and SASEGT. The CDR3 DNA is TGTGCCAGCAGTGAAGACAGGGAAGTGGCTCAGCCCCAGCATTTT. Its protein product is CASSEDREVAQPQHF.

V usage is TRBV24-1 and J usage is TRBJ2-3; weak D call: TRBD2 (6 bases). The germline CDR1 and CDR2 sequences are KGHDR and SFDVKD. The CDR3 is made up of 16 amino acids. Trimming cost V 4 bases and J 5 bases, with 18 bases left between them. CDR3 sequence: CATSDSDFRDLDTQYF. The CDR3 nucleotides read TGTGCCACCAGTGACTCAGATTTCCGGGACTTAGATACGCAGTATTTT.

This chain uses TRBV25-1 with TRBJ2-3; 7 nucleotides line up with TRBD1. Germline values: CDR1 MGHDK, CDR2 SYGVNS. The CDR3 contains 14 residues. V lost 6 bases and J lost 3; bases outside the gene matches: 6. DNA of the CDR3: TGTGCCAGCAGCGACAGGGATAGGACAGATACGCAGTATTTT. It translates to CASSDRDRTDTQYF. The complete variable domain, with remaining parts taken from reference TRBV25-1 and TRBJ2-3, reads EADIYQTPRYLVIGTGKKITLECSQTMGHDKMYWYQQDPGMELHLIHYSYGVNSTEKGDLSSESTVSRIRTEHFPLTLESARPSHTSQYLCASSDRDRTDTQYFGPGTRLTVL.

This sequence joins TRBV25-1 and TRBJ2-3, with no clear D. The germline gives CDR1 MGHDK, CDR2 SYGVNS. With 1 base removed from V and 3 bases from J, the gap between germline ends came to 8 bases. The CDR3 runs to 14 residues. CDR3 in amino acids: CASSEFKITDTQYF. In nucleotides, the CDR3 is TGTGCCAGCAGTGAATTTAAAATTACAGATACGCAGTATTTT.

This chain uses TRBV10-3 with TRBJ1-2; unclear D gene. Germline loops: CDR1 ENHRY, CDR2 SYGVKD. The CDR3 spans 13 residues. The ends were cut back, 3 bases at V and 4 bases at J, with 9 bases in the middle. The CDR3 region is CAISENRSYGYTF. The CDR3 DNA reads TGTGCCATCAGTGAAAACAGATCCTATGGCTACACCTTC.

V gene TRBV5-5 combines with J gene TRBJ1-2, with TRBD1 matching over 7 bases. CDR3 length: 13 residues. From germline, CDR1 is SGHKS and CDR2 YYEKEE (reference sequence). After removal of 4 bases from V and 7 bases from J, the junction contained 7 bases not matched to a gene. CDR3 region: CASSETGEAGYTF. In nucleotides, the CDR3 is TGTGCCAGCAGCGAAACAGGGGAGGCTGGCTACACCTTC.

This chain's CDR3 is CASSYQGEDTQYF. Written as DNA, the CDR3 is TGTGCCAGCAGCTACCAGGGGGAAGATACGCAGTATTTT. The chain carries TRBV5-4 and TRBJ2-3; TRBD1 matches 7 bases. CDR1 SGHNT and CDR2 YYREEE come from the germline V gene (reference sequence). This CDR3 comprises 13 residues. J lost 5 bases, V lost 3 bases, and 3 bases had no gene match. The full variable domain, with the rest looked up from reference TRBV5-4 and TRBJ2-3, is ETGVTQSPTHLIKTRGQQVTLRCSSQSGHNTVSWYQQALGQGPQFIFQYYREEENGRGNFPPRFSGLQFPNYSSELNVNALELDDSALYLCASSYQGEDTQYFGPGTRLTVL.

The chain joins TRBV27 to TRBJ1-1; D unresolved. Looked up from germline, CDR1 is MNHEY and CDR2 is SMNVEV (reference sequence). V lost 5 bases to trimming and J lost 2 bases, with 15 bases between them. The CDR3 covers 15 residues. CDR3 amino acids: CASSPPPGLNTEAFF. CDR3 DNA sequence: TGTGCCAGCAGTCCCCCCCCTGGCCTTAACACTGAAGCTTTCTTT.

The chain couples TRBV2 to TRBJ1-2, with 9 bases lining up with TRBD1. Germline loops: CDR1 SNHLY, CDR2 FYNNEI. This CDR3 region has 15 residues. The J segment lost 3 bases and the V segment lost 4 bases, leaving 6 bases of the junction unmatched. CDR3 protein: CASSGGTGKHYGYTF. CDR3 nucleotide sequence: TGTGCCAGCAGTGGGGGGACAGGGAAACACTATGGCTACACCTTC.

This chain uses TRBV11-2 with TRBJ1-2, with 7 nucleotides matching TRBD1. V shed 3 bases, J shed 3 bases, and the junction held 1 base outside the gene matches. Germline V gene sequence: CDR1 SGHAT, CDR2 FQNNGV. The CDR3 has 13 amino acids. The CDR3, as DNA: TGTGCCAGCAGCTTCACAGGGGACTATGGCTACACCTTC. Translated, it gives CASSFTGDYGYTF.

This sequence joins TRBV25-1 and TRBJ1-1; D remains ambiguous. The CDR3 covers 14 residues. CDR1 and CDR2 (germline): MGHDK, SYGVNS. V lost 7 bases and J 0 bases, leaving 12 bases between the germline ends. DNA for the CDR3: TGTGCCAGCACCCCGGGGAGGGTGAACACTGAAGCTTTCTTT. Translating gives CASTPGRVNTEAFF.

The rearrangement uses TRBV5-1 and TRBJ2-1, with TRBD2 identical over 9 bases. Trimming took 4 bases from V and 1 from J; bases not matched to a gene: 9. Germline V gene data show CDR1 as SGHRS and CDR2 as YFSETQ. CDR3 length: 17 residues. CDR3: CASSPFGAGGSYNEQFF. The CDR3 DNA sequence: TGCGCCAGCAGCCCCTTTGGAGCGGGAGGTTCCTACAATGAGCAGTTCTTC.

The chain carries TRBV6-5 and TRBJ2-1; TRBD2 agrees at 8 bases. Trimming cost V 4 bases and J 10 bases; bases outside gene matches: 3. The CDR3 covers 12 residues. Germline V gene lookup returns CDR1 MNHEY and CDR2 SVGAGI. The CDR3 DNA follows: TGTGCCAGCAGTTCTAGCGGGCCCGAGCAGTTCTTC. As protein: CASSSSGPEQFF.

This clone was seen just once. This sequence joins TRBV10-3 and TRBJ2-5; TRBD1 matches at 7 bases. There are 13 residues in the CDR3. V lost 10 bases and J lost 3; bases outside the gene matches: 8. Germline CDR1 is ENHRY and CDR2 is SYGVKD. CDR3 residues: CATAPGTEETQYF. CDR3 nucleotides: TGTGCCACCGCACCCGGGACAGAAGAGACCCAGTACTTC.

V gene TRBV11-2 combines with J gene TRBJ2-7; no definite D call. This CDR3 spans 15 amino acids. Germline V gene data show CDR1 as SGHAT and CDR2 as FQNNGV. The V end lost 1 base, the J end lost 0 bases, and 10 bases lay between the germline ends. The CDR3 is CASSLVKTLSYEQYF. The CDR3 DNA reads TGTGCCAGCAGCTTAGTGAAGACTCTCTCCTACGAGCAGTACTTC.

The CDR3 region is CASSLQGFNEKLFF. CDR3 DNA sequence: TGTGCCAGCAGCTTACAGGGATTCAATGAAAAACTGTTTTTT. The J gene is TRBJ1-4, the V gene TRBV7-8, with a possible D match to TRBD1 (5 bases). Germline assignment: CDR1 SGHVS and CDR2 FQNEAQ. V was trimmed by 2 bases and J by 5 bases, leaving 9 bases between them. The CDR3 length is 14 residues.